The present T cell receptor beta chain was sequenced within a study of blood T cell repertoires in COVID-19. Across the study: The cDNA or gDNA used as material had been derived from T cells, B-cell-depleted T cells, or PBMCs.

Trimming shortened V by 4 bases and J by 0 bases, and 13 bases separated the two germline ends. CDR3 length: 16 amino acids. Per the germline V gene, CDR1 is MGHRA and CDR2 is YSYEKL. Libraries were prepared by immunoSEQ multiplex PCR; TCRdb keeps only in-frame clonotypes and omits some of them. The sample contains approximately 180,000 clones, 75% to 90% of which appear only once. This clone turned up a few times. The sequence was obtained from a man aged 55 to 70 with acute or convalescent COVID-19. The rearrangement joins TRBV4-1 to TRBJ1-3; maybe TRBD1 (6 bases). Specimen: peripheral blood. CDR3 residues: CASSPRKGDSGNTIYF. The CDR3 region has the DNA TGCGCCAGCAGCCCTAGAAAGGGGGACTCTGGAAACACCATATATTTT.